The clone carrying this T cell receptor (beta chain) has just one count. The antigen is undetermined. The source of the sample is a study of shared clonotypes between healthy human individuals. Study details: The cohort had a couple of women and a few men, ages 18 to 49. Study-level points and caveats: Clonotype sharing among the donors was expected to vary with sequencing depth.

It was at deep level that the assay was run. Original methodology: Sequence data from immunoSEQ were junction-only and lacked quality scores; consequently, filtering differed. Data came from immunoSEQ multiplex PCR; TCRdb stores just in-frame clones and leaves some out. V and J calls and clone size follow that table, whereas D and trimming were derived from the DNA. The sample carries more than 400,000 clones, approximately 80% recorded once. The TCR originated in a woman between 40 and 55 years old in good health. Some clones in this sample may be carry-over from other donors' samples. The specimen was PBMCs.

CDR3 sequence: CASSLYFSGANVLTF. The CDR3 coding sequence is TGTGCCAGCAGTTTATATTTCTCTGGGGCCAACGTCCTGACTTTC. The chain links TRBV27 to TRBJ2-6; D not resolved. Germline assignment: CDR1 MNHEY and CDR2 SMNVEV (reference sequence). Between the trimmed V and J ends, which lost 1 base and 0 bases, there was a span of 4 bases. The CDR3 extends over 15 amino acids. Supplemented by reference TRBV27 and TRBJ2-6, the full variable domain reads EAQVTQNPRYLITVTGKKLTVTCSQNMNHEYMSWYRQDPGLGLRQIYYSMNVEVTDKGDVPEGYKVSRKEKRNFPLILESPSPNQTSLYFCASSLYFSGANVLTFGAGSRLTVL.